Listed below are T cell receptor beta chains from one sample, sequenced in a study of T cells in Graves' hyperthyroidism and ophthalmopathy. TCRdb redid the calling of the multiplex PCR reads with MiXCR, one entry per CDR3 protein. The data show 300,000 to 450,000 distinct CDR3 sequences, with roughly 13% seen just once and around 9.2% held by the top ten. The sequenced material came from blood. These receptor sequences come from a woman under 30 with Graves' hyperthyroidism. Each CDR3 is given with its conserved first and last residue. The D gene is left open where the match is weak. Not every row has a clone size; where given, it reads once, few, many or a size class.

DNA	CDR3	size	J	V	D
TGCAGTGCTAGCGGGAGTATAACAGATACGCAGTATTTT	CSASGSITDTQYF	.	TRBJ2-3	TRBV20-1	.
TGTGCCATCTACAGGGCGAGGCACACTGAAGCTTTCTTT	CAIYRARHTEAFF	many	TRBJ1-1	TRBV2	.
TGCAGTGCTAGGGGGCTTACTGAAGCTTTCTTT	CSARGLTEAFF	many	TRBJ1-1	TRBV20-1	.
TGTGCCAGCAGTTTTTCAGGGGCCGGGACCTATGGCTACACCTTC	CASSFSGAGTYGYTF	many	TRBJ1-2	TRBV28	.
TGTGCCAGCAGTGAAGAGCGGGGGGGGAACAATGAGCAGTTCTTC	CASSEERGGNNEQFF	many	TRBJ2-1	TRBV2	TRBD2
TGTGCCATCAGTGACCACCGTGGGGACAGAGGTCATGGGCCCCCATACAATGAGCAGTTCTTC	CAISDHRGDRGHGPPYNEQFF	.	TRBJ2-1	TRBV10-3	TRBD1
TGTGCCAGCAGTTTACGGGGCCGCGGGGACAATCAGCCCCAGCATTTT	CASSLRGRGDNQPQHF	many	TRBJ1-5	TRBV28	.
TGTGCCAGCAGTGAGGGACAGGAAGAGACCCAGTACTTC	CASSEGQEETQYF	many	TRBJ2-5	TRBV28	TRBD1
TGTGCCAGCAGTCCGCATATGGGGACCGCCGTTCGCGACACTGAAGCTTTCTTT	CASSPHMGTAVRDTEAFF	many	TRBJ1-1	TRBV27	.
TGTGCCAGCTCACCACAGCTTGGGACAGGGGGTCTCGAGACCCAGTACTTC	CASSPQLGTGGLETQYF	many	TRBJ2-5	TRBV18	TRBD1
TGTGCCAGCAGCCCGACAGGGGGCGCAGGCTATGGCTACACCTTC	CASSPTGGAGYGYTF	many	TRBJ1-2	TRBV7-9	TRBD1
TGTGCCAGCAGCCCAGGGGGTGGGGGATATGGGAATGGCTACACCTTC	CASSPGGGGYGNGYTF	many	TRBJ1-2	TRBV7-6	TRBD1
TGTGCCAGCAGCTTAGTGAGACTAGCAAGTACCGGGGAGCTGTTTTTT	CASSLVRLASTGELFF	many	TRBJ2-2	TRBV11-1	TRBD2
TGTGCCAGCAGCTCGGGACCCGGTTCACCCCTCCACTTT	CASSSGPGSPLHF	many	TRBJ1-6	TRBV11-2	.
TGTGCCAGCATGGGGGGACAGGATGGGTACGAGCAGTACTTC	CASMGGQDGYEQYF	many	TRBJ2-7	TRBV2	TRBD1
TGTGCCAGCAGCCGCCCGGGGAAGCAGTACTTC	CASSRPGKQYF	many	TRBJ2-7	TRBV3-2	.
TGTGCCAGCGGAGATCACAGGGGGCGCGGGTTTGGCTACACCTTC	CASGDHRGRGFGYTF	many	TRBJ1-2	TRBV2	TRBD1
TGTGCCAGCAGCTCTCGTAGCGGAGAGACCCAGTACTTC	CASSSRSGETQYF	many	TRBJ2-5	TRBV7-3	.
TGTGCCAGCAGCCAAAGGGTGGCGCGGGGGAGGGTTAGCACAGATACGCAGTATTTT	CASSQRVARGRVSTDTQYF	.	TRBJ2-3	TRBV4-2	TRBD2
TGTGCCATCAGTGACACGGGCCCCAGGTATGGCTACACCTTC	CAISDTGPRYGYTF	.	TRBJ1-2	TRBV10-3	.
TGTGCCAGCAGTTACGGAGTAGCGACACAGGCGAACATTCAGTACTTC	CASSYGVATQANIQYF	many	TRBJ2-4	TRBV6-6	.
TGCGCCAGCAGCTTGGATATCGGGGGGAGTGGCTACACCTTC	CASSLDIGGSGYTF	many	TRBJ1-2	TRBV5-1	.
TGTGCCAGCAGTTCGGGACGCCTCTCGGAGCAGTACTTC	CASSSGRLSEQYF	many	TRBJ2-7	TRBV6-2/TRBV6-3	.
TGTGCCAGCAGCGTAGGGACCACCTCGGGTTACGAGCAGTACTTC	CASSVGTTSGYEQYF	.	TRBJ2-7	TRBV9	.
TGTGCCATCAGTGAGTCAGCGACTAGCCAGGGCGGGACCCAGTACTTC	CAISESATSQGGTQYF	many	TRBJ2-5	TRBV10-3	TRBD2
TGTGCCAGCAGCGGAAAGCGGGATCCCTACAATGAGCAGTTCTTC	CASSGKRDPYNEQFF	many	TRBJ2-1	TRBV9	TRBD2
TGTGCCAGCAGCTTAGTGGGACTAGCGGGAGAACACACCGGGGAGCTGTTTTTT	CASSLVGLAGEHTGELFF	.	TRBJ2-2	TRBV11-3	TRBD2
TGTGCCAGCTCACCACCGGGGTTGGGGGTAGACACTGAAGCTTTCTTT	CASSPPGLGVDTEAFF	many	TRBJ1-1	TRBV18	.
TGTGCCAGCAGTCGGGAGGAAGGTTCACCCCTCCACTTT	CASSREEGSPLHF	.	TRBJ1-6	TRBV2	.
TGTGCCAGCAGCCCAGGGGGCCGGGCCAAAATCATTCAGTACTTC	CASSPGGRAKIIQYF	.	TRBJ2-4	TRBV6-2/TRBV6-3	TRBD1
TGTGCCAGCAGCCAAGATCTATTAAGGGGGTGGGGGCTGCACAATGAGCAGTTCTTC	CASSQDLLRGWGLHNEQFF	.	TRBJ2-1	TRBV3-1	.
TGTGCCAGCAGCTTGGTAGCGGGAGGTAAAGATACGCAGTATTTT	CASSLVAGGKDTQYF	few	TRBJ2-3	TRBV11-3	TRBD2
TGTGCCAGCAGCTCTCGGGACAGGGGAGGATCCTATAATTCACCCCTCCACTTT	CASSSRDRGGSYNSPLHF	many	TRBJ1-6	TRBV7-9	TRBD1
TGTGCCAGCAGCCAAGACGGAGACAGGGGGCGGTATGAGCAGTTCTTC	CASSQDGDRGRYEQFF	many	TRBJ2-1	TRBV14	TRBD1
TGTGCCAGCAGCTCCGATCGTTCTAGGGGAGCTTTCTTT	CASSSDRSRGAFF	many	TRBJ1-1	TRBV9	.
TGTGCCAGTAGTATGAACCGGGGTAGCACAGATACGCAGTATTTT	CASSMNRGSTDTQYF	few	TRBJ2-3	TRBV19	.
TGTGCCAGCAGTGCTCAAGCCGGGACCTACGAGCAGTACTTC	CASSAQAGTYEQYF	many	TRBJ2-7	TRBV6-2/TRBV6-3	.
TGTGCCAGCAGTTTAGGGGCAGGAGAGCCCTACGAGCAGTACTTC	CASSLGAGEPYEQYF	many	TRBJ2-7	TRBV27	.
TGTGCCAGCAGCGTAGCTACGGGACCCGGCCAAGAGACCCAGTACTTC	CASSVATGPGQETQYF	.	TRBJ2-5	TRBV9	.
TGTGCCAGCAGCTCCTGGAGGACTAGCTCCCGGGAGCAGTTCTTC	CASSSWRTSSREQFF	.	TRBJ2-1	TRBV5-4	TRBD2
TGCGCCAGCAGCCAAGAAAGGAGACTAGCGGGAACCCAAGAGACCCAGTACTTC	CASSQERRLAGTQETQYF	.	TRBJ2-5	TRBV4-3	TRBD2
TGTGCCAGCAGCGGCTCCGGGAGTTCTAAGAGGGAGCAGTACTTC	CASSGSGSSKREQYF	many	TRBJ2-7	TRBV7-9	.
TGTGTCAGCAGCCTGCTACACCATCGTTACAATGAGCAGTTCTTC	CVSSLLHHRYNEQFF	.	TRBJ2-1	TRBV6-2/TRBV6-3	.
TGTGCCAGCAGTGCCCCTGCGGGGGAAGAGACCCAGTACTTC	CASSAPAGEETQYF	many	TRBJ2-5	TRBV28	TRBD2
TGTGCCAGCAGCGTAAGGCAGGGTGACACCGGGGAGCTGTTTTTT	CASSVRQGDTGELFF	many	TRBJ2-2	TRBV11-2	.
TGTGCCAGCAGCGCCGGGACTTCGGGTCCAGAGACCCAGTACTTC	CASSAGTSGPETQYF	many	TRBJ2-5	TRBV2	.
TGCGCCAGCAGCCAAAGGGGGGGGCGGGGGAACACTGAAGCTTTCTTT	CASSQRGGRGNTEAFF	.	TRBJ1-1	TRBV4-3	.
TGTGCCAGCAGGGAAGGCGGGACAGGGGGCAACACCGGGGAGCTGTTTTTT	CASREGGTGGNTGELFF	.	TRBJ2-2	TRBV28	TRBD1
TGCAGTGCTAGCGGGACGTACAATGAGCAGTTCTTC	CSASGTYNEQFF	many	TRBJ2-1	TRBV20-1	.
TGTGCCAGCAGATGGGTGGGCAGTGTGGATGAGCAGTTCTTC	CASRWVGSVDEQFF	many	TRBJ2-1	TRBV2	.
TGTGCCAGCAGCTTAGGGGAAGAAAGGGAGCAGTTCTTC	CASSLGEEREQFF	many	TRBJ2-1	TRBV7-6	.
TGTGCCAGCAGCCAAGGACAGGGGGATGGCTACACCTTC	CASSQGQGDGYTF	many	TRBJ1-2	TRBV3-1	TRBD1